Listed here is a single T cell receptor beta chain. What it binds is not known. This CDR3 is 14 amino acids long. With 6 bases removed from V and 0 bases from J, the gap between germline ends came to 10 bases. Germline CDR1 reads MGHDK; CDR2 reads SYGVNS. The data stem from a study of OX40 agonist ivuxolimab in advanced cancers. Points from the study as a whole: Relative to CD4+, CD8+ T cells held more expanded clones on average.

Here immunoSEQ multiplex PCR was the method, and the copy in TCRdb shows in-frame clones only, minus some. The sample holds about 69,000 clones, around four fifths seen once. Systemic immunosuppression or a history of autoimmune disease excluded patients. The sequence was obtained from an adult with an advanced solid tumor such as melanoma, head and neck, liver or kidney cancer. V usage is TRBV25-1 and J usage is TRBJ2-3, with D perhaps being TRBD1 or TRBD2 (5 bases each). This specimen consisted of CD4+ or CD8+ T cells sorted from blood, obtained in a trial of the OX40 agonist ivuxolimab. CDR3 amino acids: CASRRGTSTDTQYF. The DNA of the CDR3 is TGTGCCAGCAGGAGGGGAACTAGCACAGATACGCAGTATTTT.